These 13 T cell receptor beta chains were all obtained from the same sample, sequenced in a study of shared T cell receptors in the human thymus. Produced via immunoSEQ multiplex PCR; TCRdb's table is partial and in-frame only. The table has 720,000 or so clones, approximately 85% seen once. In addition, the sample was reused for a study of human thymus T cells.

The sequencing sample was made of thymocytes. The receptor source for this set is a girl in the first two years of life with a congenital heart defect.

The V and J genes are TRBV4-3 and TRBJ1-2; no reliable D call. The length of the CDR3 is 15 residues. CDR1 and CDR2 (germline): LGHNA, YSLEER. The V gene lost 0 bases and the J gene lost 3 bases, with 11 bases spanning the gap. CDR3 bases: TGCGCCAGCAGCCAAGATTTGCGGGGTCACTATGGCTACACCTTC. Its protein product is CASSQDLRGHYGYTF.

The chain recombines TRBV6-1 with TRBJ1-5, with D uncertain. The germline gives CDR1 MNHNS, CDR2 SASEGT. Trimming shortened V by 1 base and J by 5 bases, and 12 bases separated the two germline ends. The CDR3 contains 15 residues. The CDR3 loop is CASSEEVRSDQPQHF. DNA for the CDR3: TGTGCCAGCAGTGAAGAGGTTCGGAGTGATCAGCCCCAGCATTTT.

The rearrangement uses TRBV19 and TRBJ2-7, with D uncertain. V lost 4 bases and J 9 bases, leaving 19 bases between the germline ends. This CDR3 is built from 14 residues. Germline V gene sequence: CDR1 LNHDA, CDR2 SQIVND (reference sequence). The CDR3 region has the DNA TGTGCCAGTAGTAACGAAGGAAGAAAGCAGCGGCAGTACTTC. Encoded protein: CASSNEGRKQRQYF. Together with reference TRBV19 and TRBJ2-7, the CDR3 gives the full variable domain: DGGITQSPKYLFRKEGQNVTLSCEQNLNHDAMYWYRQDPGQGLRLIYYSQIVNDFQKGDIAEGYSVSREKKESFPLTVTSAQKNPTAFYLCASSNEGRKQRQYFGPGTRLTVT.

The CDR3 loop is CASSLHGFDRGYSNQPQHF. CDR3 bases: TGTGCCAGCAGCTTACACGGTTTCGACCGGGGATATAGCAATCAGCCCCAGCATTTT. The chain is built from TRBV7-2 and TRBJ1-5; D remains unclear. Germline V gives CDR1 SGHTA, CDR2 FQGNSA. The ends were cut back, 2 bases at V and 0 bases at J, with 20 bases in the middle. This CDR3 is built from 19 residues. Full variable domain (rest looked up from reference TRBV7-2 and TRBJ1-5): GAGVSQSPSNKVTEKGKDVELRCDPISGHTALYWYRQSLGQGLEFLIYFQGNSAPDKSGLPSDRFSAERTGGSVSTLTIQRTQQEDSAVYLCASSLHGFDRGYSNQPQHFGDGTRLSIL.

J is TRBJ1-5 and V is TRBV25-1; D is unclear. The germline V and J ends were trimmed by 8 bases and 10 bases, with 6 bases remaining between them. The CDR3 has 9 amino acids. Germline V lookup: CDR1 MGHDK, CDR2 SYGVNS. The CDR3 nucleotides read TGTGCCAGCCGTGTACCCCAGCATTTT. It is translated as CASRVPQHF.

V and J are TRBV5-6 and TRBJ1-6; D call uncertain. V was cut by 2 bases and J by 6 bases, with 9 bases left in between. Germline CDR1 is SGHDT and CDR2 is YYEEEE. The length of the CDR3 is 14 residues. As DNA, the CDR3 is TGTGCCAGCAGCTTTGGCAGTCCTAATTCACCCCTCCACTTT. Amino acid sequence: CASSFGSPNSPLHF.

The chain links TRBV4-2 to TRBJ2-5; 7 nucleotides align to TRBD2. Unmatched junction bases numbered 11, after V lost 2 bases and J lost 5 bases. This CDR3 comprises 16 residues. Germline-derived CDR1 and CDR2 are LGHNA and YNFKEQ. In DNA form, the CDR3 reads TGTGCCAGCAGCCAACGGCGCGGGGGAGGTGGGGAGACCCAGTACTTC. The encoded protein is CASSQRRGGGGETQYF.

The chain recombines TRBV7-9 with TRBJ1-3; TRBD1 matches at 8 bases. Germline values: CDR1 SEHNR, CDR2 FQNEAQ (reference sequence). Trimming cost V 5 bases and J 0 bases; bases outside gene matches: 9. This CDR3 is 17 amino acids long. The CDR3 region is CASSRWDRPSSGNTIYF. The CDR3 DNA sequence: TGTGCCAGCAGCCGATGGGACAGGCCTTCCTCTGGAAACACCATATATTTT.

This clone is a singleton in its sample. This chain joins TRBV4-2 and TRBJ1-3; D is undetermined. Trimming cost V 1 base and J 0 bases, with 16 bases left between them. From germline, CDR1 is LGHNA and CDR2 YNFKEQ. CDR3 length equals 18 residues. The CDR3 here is CASSQGVRDINSGNTIYF. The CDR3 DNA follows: TGTGCCAGCAGCCAAGGCGTACGCGATATAAACTCTGGAAACACCATATATTTT.

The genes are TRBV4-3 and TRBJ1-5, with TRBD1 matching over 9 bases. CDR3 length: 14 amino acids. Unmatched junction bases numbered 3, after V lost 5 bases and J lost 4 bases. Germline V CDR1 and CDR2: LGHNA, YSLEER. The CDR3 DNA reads TGCGCCAGCAGCATTGGACAGGGGAATCAGCCCCAGCATTTT. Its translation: CASSIGQGNQPQHF.

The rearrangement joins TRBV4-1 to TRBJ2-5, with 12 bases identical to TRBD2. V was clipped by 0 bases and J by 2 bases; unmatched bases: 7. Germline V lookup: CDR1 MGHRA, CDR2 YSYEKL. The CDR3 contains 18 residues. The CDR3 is CASSQDGTSGGHQETQYF. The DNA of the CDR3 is TGCGCCAGCAGCCAAGATGGAACTAGCGGGGGGCATCAAGAGACCCAGTACTTC.

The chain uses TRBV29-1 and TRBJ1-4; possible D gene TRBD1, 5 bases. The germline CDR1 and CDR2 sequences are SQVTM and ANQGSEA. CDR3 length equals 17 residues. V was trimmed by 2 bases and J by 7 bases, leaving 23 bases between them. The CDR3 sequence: CSVEIAEGQGTAEKLFF. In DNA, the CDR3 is TGCAGCGTTGAAATAGCGGAGGGCCAGGGTACGGCTGAAAAACTGTTTTTT.

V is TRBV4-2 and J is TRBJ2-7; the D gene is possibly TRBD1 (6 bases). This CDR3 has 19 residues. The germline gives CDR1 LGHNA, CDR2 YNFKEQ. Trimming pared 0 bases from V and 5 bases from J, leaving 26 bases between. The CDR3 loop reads CASSQDLPAAFTGMHEQYF. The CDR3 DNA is TGTGCCAGCAGCCAAGATCTGCCCGCGGCCTTTACAGGGATGCACGAGCAGTACTTC.